Each of the 7 T cell receptor beta chains below was sequenced from the same sample in a study of T cells in Graves' hyperthyroidism and ophthalmopathy. RNA transcripts were the template for amplifying TCR beta CDR3 regions. The study used the HTBI primer set for a first-round RT-PCR of the TCR CDR3. TCRdb re-analysed the multiplex PCR reads in MiXCR, keeping a single row per CDR3 protein. The sample has over 550,000 distinct CDR3 sequences; roughly a sixth are singletons. The specimen sequenced was blood. The receptor source for this set is a woman between 18 and 29 years old with Graves' hyperthyroidism.

The chain joins TRBV6-2 or TRBV6-3 to TRBJ1-2; TRBD1 is a possible D gene (6 bases). The CDR3 runs 15 residues. Germline V gene sequence: CDR1 MNHEY, CDR2 SVGEGT. V lost 2 bases to trimming and J lost 0 bases, with 10 bases between them. CDR3 region: CASSYNREANYGYTF. CDR3 DNA: TGTGCCAGCAGTTACAACAGGGAAGCTAACTATGGCTACACCTTC.

The chain is built from TRBV24-1 and TRBJ2-3; the D is unclear. The CDR3 sequence is 11 residues long. The V end was cut by 5 bases, the J end by 6 bases, with 5 bases between. Germline V gene sequence: CDR1 KGHDR, CDR2 SFDVKD. Written as DNA, the CDR3 is TGTGCCACCAGTGTACAGGATACGCAGTATTTT. It translates to CATSVQDTQYF.

This clonotype occurred a few times. The rearrangement joins TRBV4-2 to TRBJ2-3; D might be TRBD2 (6 bases). The V gene lost 2 bases and the J gene lost 2 bases, with 14 bases spanning the gap. In germline, CDR1 is LGHNA, CDR2 YNFKEQ. The CDR3 is 16 amino acids. CDR3: CASSQNPGGDTDTQYF. For the CDR3, the DNA is TGTGCCAGCAGCCAAAACCCCGGCGGGGACACAGATACGCAGTATTTT.

This clonotype came up many times. The chain has TRBV10-3 and TRBJ2-3; 8 positions agree with TRBD2. Germline trimming cut 1 base from V and 5 bases from J; bases unmatched to any gene: 8. The V gene's germline CDR1 is ENHRY and CDR2 SYGVKD. The CDR3 totals 16 residues. CDR3 coding DNA: TGTGCCATCAGTGAGTTAAGGGCGGGAGGAGGAGATACGCAGTATTTT. Translation gives CAISELRAGGGDTQYF.

The chain joins TRBV4-3 to TRBJ2-3; maybe TRBD1 (5 bases). The length of the CDR3 is 14 residues. Between the trimmed V and J ends, which lost 2 bases and 9 bases, there was a span of 15 bases. The germline V gene has CDR1 LGHNA and CDR2 YSLEER. Here the CDR3 reads CASSQLSRQGTQYF. CDR3 in DNA: TGCGCCAGCAGCCAACTATCCCGGCAGGGAACGCAGTATTTT.

This clonotype was recorded a few times. The V gene is TRBV20-1, the J gene TRBJ1-4, with 7 positions matching TRBD1. V was pared by 6 bases and J by 5 bases, with 3 bases of the junction left unmatched. Germline CDR1 and CDR2: DFQATT and SNEGSKA (reference sequence). The CDR3 loop spans 12 amino acids. The CDR3, as DNA: TGCAGTGCCCGGGGACAGAATGAAAAACTGTTTTTT. This codes for CSARGQNEKLFF.

This chain joins TRBV9 and TRBJ2-1; 7 bases fit TRBD2. The germline V gene encodes CDR1 SGDLS and CDR2 YYNGEE. J was trimmed by 0 bases and V by 0 bases; bases with no gene match: 6. The CDR3 is made up of 17 amino acids. CDR3 nucleotides: TGTGCCAGCAGCGTAGCTATGGGCGGGAGCTCCTACAATGAGCAGTTCTTC. As protein: CASSVAMGGSSYNEQFF.